Below, 6 T cell receptor beta chains from the same sample are listed, as sequenced in a study of HIV-infected patients and healthy controls. Reverse transcription used 450 to 550 ng RNA and constant-region primers for alpha and beta. Alpha and beta chain libraries were made separately by chain-specific third strand synthesis with multiplexing indices. TCRdb passed the 5' RACE reads through MiXCR, listing each CDR3 protein once. Here the sample spans about 16,000 distinct CDR3 sequences, 9.4% being singletons. The repertoire came from unfractionated whole blood and reflected all unsorted peripheral T cells. The sample was blood. Source of these receptors: an adult in good health.

This clonotype was counted only a few times. The DNA of the CDR3 is TGTGCCAGCAGCCTAACCGACTCTTCAGATACGCAGTATTTT. Translated, it gives CASSLTDSSDTQYF. V usage is TRBV11-3 and J usage is TRBJ2-3; no firm D call. V was shortened by 5 bases and J by 4 bases, with 13 bases between the two germline ends. CDR1 is SGHNT and CDR2 is YENEEA in the germline V gene. The CDR3 length is 14 residues.

This clonotype is deemed medium-sized. The chain links TRBV28 to TRBJ2-5, with D possibly being TRBD1 or TRBD2 (5 bases each). Trimming took off 4 bases at V and 5 bases at J, with 17 bases between the two ends. Germline V CDR1 and CDR2: MDHEN, SYDVKM. There are 15 residues in the CDR3. Written as DNA, the CDR3 is TGTGCCAGCAGTTACCGGGACCCCGCCGGGGAGACCCAGTACTTC. Protein product: CASSYRDPAGETQYF.

J is TRBJ2-7 and V is TRBV10-3, with TRBD2 matching over 9 bases. The CDR3 is made up of 13 amino acids. The ends lost 10 bases at V and 7 bases at J; junction bases unmatched: 11. From germline, CDR1 is ENHRY and CDR2 SYGVKD. The CDR3 DNA sequence: TGTGCCACCCGAGGGGACCTAGCGGGGGAGCAGTACGTC. Translation: CATRGDLAGEQYV.

By sample fraction, this clonotype is medium-sized. CDR3 nucleotide sequence: TGTGCCAGCAGCTTAGCGCTCGAGGACGAGCAGTACTTC. It specifies CASSLALEDEQYF. The chain is built from TRBV13 and TRBJ2-7; no clear D gene. The germline V gene encodes CDR1 PRHDT and CDR2 FYEKMQ (reference sequence). CDR3 length equals 13 residues. V was pared by 1 base and J by 5 bases, with 9 bases between. Using reference TRBV13 and TRBJ2-7 for the parts outside the CDR3, the full variable domain is AAGVIQSPRHLIKEKRETATLKCYPIPRHDTVYWYQQGPGQDPQFLISFYEKMQSDKGSIPDRFSAQQFSDYHSELNMSSLELGDSALYFCASSLALEDEQYFGPGTRLTVT.

This clonotype was seen ten or more times. The V gene is TRBV5-1, the J gene TRBJ2-3; 11 bases are a match to TRBD2. Looked up from germline, CDR1 is SGHRS and CDR2 is YFSETQ. This CDR3 is 16 amino acids long. Trimming removed 4 bases from V and 0 bases from J; junction bases left unmatched: 4. CDR3 bases: TGCGCCAGCAGCCCAGGGACTAGCGGCAGCACAGATACGCAGTATTTT. Translated, it gives CASSPGTSGSTDTQYF.

This clonotype was found many times. V is TRBV7-2 and J is TRBJ2-2; 9 nucleotides agree with TRBD1. Trimming removed 4 bases from V and 2 bases from J; junction bases left unmatched: 2. The V gene's germline CDR1 is SGHTA and CDR2 FQGNSA. The CDR3 is 15 amino acids. The CDR3 region has the DNA TGTGCCAGCAGCTACAGGGGGCTTAACACCGGGGAGCTGTTTTTT. Translating gives CASSYRGLNTGELFF.